The 11 T cell receptor beta chains below come from one sample, sequenced in a study of blood T cells in healthy people across ages. With a J-beta primer mix and a sample-barcoded 5' primer, a second PCR ran 7 to 11 cycles. TCRdb used MiXCR to reprocess the 5' RACE reads, holding one entry per CDR3 protein. The data hold roughly 640,000 distinct CDR3 sequences, with around 31% observed a single time. Sequenced input: blood. These receptors were collected from a woman over 75 in good health.

This clonotype was counted many times. J is TRBJ1-5 and V is TRBV7-2, with TRBD1 matching 8 bases. The CDR3 loop spans 14 amino acids. With 1 base clipped from V and 11 bases from J, the junction kept 7 bases outside the gene matches. CDR1 is SGHTA, CDR2 FQGNSA, per germline. CDR3 DNA: TGTGCCAGCAGCTTAGACCAGGGGGCTAGGGCCCAGCATTTT. As protein: CASSLDQGARAQHF.

The chain links TRBV18 to TRBJ2-1, with D tentatively TRBD1 (6 bases). The CDR3 is 16 amino acids. The germline V and J ends were trimmed by 0 bases and 6 bases, with 15 bases remaining between them. Germline V gene data show CDR1 as KGHSH and CDR2 as LQKENI. The CDR3 loop is CASSPPAGAGCNEQFF. The CDR3 bases are TGTGCCAGCTCACCACCGGCAGGGGCCGGTTGCAATGAGCAGTTCTTC.

This clonotype was detected ten times or more. The gene calls are TRBV5-6 and TRBJ2-1, with 8 bases aligning to TRBD1. In germline, CDR1 is SGHDT, CDR2 YYEEEE. The CDR3 has 14 residues. The ends lost 3 bases at V and 11 bases at J; junction bases unmatched: 10. The CDR3 protein is CASSSDRAKFKQFF. CDR3 coding DNA: TGTGCCAGCAGCTCGGACAGGGCAAAGTTTAAGCAGTTCTTC.

Note on this clonotype: Since a much larger clone is just one base distant, this may be a read error. The V and J genes are TRBV7-2 and TRBJ2-4; 15 positions match TRBD2. The J call may be faulty, since TRBJ2-7 better matches the DNA end. CDR3 length: 16 residues. Germline assignment: CDR1 SGHTA and CDR2 FQGNSA. CDR3 DNA: TGTGCCAGCAGCCCAGGACTAGCGGGGGGGCTGCACGAGCAGTACTTC. It encodes CASSPGLAGGLHEQYF.

The rearrangement uses TRBV15 and TRBJ2-5, with D perhaps being TRBD1 or TRBD2 (5 bases each). The DNA end is more similar to TRBJ2-1, so the J call may be wrong. Germline-derived CDR1 and CDR2 are LNHNV and YYDKDF (reference sequence). CDR3 length: 13 residues. CDR3 nucleotides: TGTGCCACCAGCCGGGACCACCAAGAGACCCAGTTCTTC. It yields the protein CATSRDHQETQFF.

The rearrangement links TRBV12-3 or TRBV12-4 to TRBJ2-3; 13 nucleotides line up with TRBD2. Trimming cost V 8 bases and J 6 bases; bases outside gene matches: 8. This CDR3 comprises 15 residues. The CDR3 nucleotides read TGTGCCAGCCAACTAGCGGGGGGGGCTCTTGATACGCAGTATTTT. This sequence encodes CASQLAGGALDTQYF.

This clonotype came up many times. The genes are TRBV6-5 and TRBJ2-1; D might be TRBD1 (5 bases). Trimming pared 7 bases from V and 8 bases from J, leaving 15 bases between. The germline V gene encodes CDR1 MNHEY and CDR2 SVGAGI. The CDR3 runs 13 residues. The DNA for the CDR3 is TGTGCCAGCAAGGGGCCCGGCAGGGATGAGCAGTTCTTC. It yields the protein CASKGPGRDEQFF.

This clonotype has only a few counts. This chain joins TRBV7-9 and TRBJ1-6; D remains unclear. V was pared by 3 bases and J by 10 bases, with 13 bases between. The germline V gene encodes CDR1 SEHNR and CDR2 FQNEAQ (reference sequence). The CDR3 loop spans 14 amino acids. The CDR3 here is CASSFGRTASPLHF. CDR3 DNA: TGTGCCAGCAGCTTCGGGCGGACTGCCTCACCCCTCCACTTT.

In this sample, this clonotype turned up many times. V and J are TRBV6-5 and TRBJ1-6, with D possibly matching TRBD1 (5 bases). The CDR3 runs to 13 residues. Deletions cut 5 bases from V and 9 bases from J, with 11 bases between. CDR1 and CDR2 from the germline V gene are MNHEY and SVGAGI. The CDR3 region is CASSRGRASPLHF. The CDR3, as DNA: TGTGCCAGCAGTAGGGGCAGGGCTTCACCCCTCCACTTT.

This clonotype was seen a few times. The V call is TRBV2, the J call TRBJ1-2; D unresolved. The CDR3 extends over 13 amino acids. Trimming took off 3 bases at V and 1 base at J, with 6 bases between the two ends. Per germline, CDR1 SNHLY and CDR2 FYNNEI. CDR3 nucleotide sequence: TGTGCCAGCAGTGAGGCAGATAACTATGGCTACACCTTC. Its translation is CASSEADNYGYTF.

A remark on this clonotype: A much larger clone lies a single base off, so this may be a read error. V and J are TRBV24-1 and TRBJ2-7; D uncertain. V was trimmed by 4 bases and J by 5 bases, leaving 11 bases between them. The CDR3 loop spans 13 amino acids. The germline V gene has CDR1 KGHDR and CDR2 SFDVKD. CDR3 DNA: TGTGCCACCAGTGACCCCGGTCCCCACGAGCAGTACTTC. Its protein product is CATSDPGPHEQYF.